This TCR beta chain was found in a study of blood T cell repertoires in COVID-19. Study summary: Nucleic acid was either cDNA or gDNA, and it came from T cells, B-cell-depleted T cells, or PBMCs.

Per germline, CDR1 SQVTM and CDR2 ANQGSEA. V lost 4 bases, J lost 13 bases, and 17 bases lay in between. The CDR3 is 12 residues long. Assay used: immunoSEQ multiplex PCR; TCRdb lists only in-frame clones, some missing. The sample carries about 150,000 clones, 84% recorded once. Sample: peripheral blood. The chain combines TRBV29-1 with TRBJ2-1, with a possible D match to TRBD1 (6 bases). This receptor was identified in a woman older than 75 with COVID-19, enrolled during active disease. CDR3 region: CSVVLHQGFQFF. CDR3 DNA: TGCAGCGTTGTCTTACATCAGGGGTTTCAGTTCTTC.